There are a few counts of the clone carrying this T cell receptor (beta chain). Clones were read by immunoSEQ multiplex PCR, and TCRdb kept only the in-frame ones, dropping some. This sample yields approximately 90,000 clones, of which roughly 88% are seen a single time; roughly 12% belongs to the top ten. This sample was included in a study of blood T cell repertoires in COVID-19. Study-level background: Samples representing acute and convalescent COVID-19 were sourced from the United States, Italy and Spain. T cells, B-cell-depleted T cells, or PBMCs provided the cDNA or gDNA that served as material.

CDR1 is MNHEY and CDR2 is SMNVEV in the germline V gene (reference sequence). Trimming cost V 7 bases and J 1 base, with 13 bases left between them. CDR3 length: 14 residues. The chain recombines TRBV27 with TRBJ1-1; TRBD1 is a possible D gene (5 bases). Sequenced input: peripheral blood. The sequence came from a human donor in a cohort sampled during active COVID-19. CDR3 protein: CASMWRGSNTEAFF. DNA for the CDR3: TGTGCCAGCATGTGGAGGGGATCGAACACTGAAGCTTTCTTT.